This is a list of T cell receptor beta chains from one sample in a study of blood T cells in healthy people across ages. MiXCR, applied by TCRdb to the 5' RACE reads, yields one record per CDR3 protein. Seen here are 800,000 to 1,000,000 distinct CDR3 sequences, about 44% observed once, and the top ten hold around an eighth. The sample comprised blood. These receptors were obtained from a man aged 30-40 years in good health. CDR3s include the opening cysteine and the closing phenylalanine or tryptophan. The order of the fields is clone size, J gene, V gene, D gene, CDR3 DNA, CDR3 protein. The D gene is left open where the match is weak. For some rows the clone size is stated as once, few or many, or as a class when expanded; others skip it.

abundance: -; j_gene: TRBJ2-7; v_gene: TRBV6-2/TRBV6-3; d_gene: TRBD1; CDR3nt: TGTGCCAGCAGTTACCCGGACAGGGGCCAATCCACTTTGACCTACGAGCAGTACTTC; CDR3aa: CASSYPDRGQSTLTYEQYF
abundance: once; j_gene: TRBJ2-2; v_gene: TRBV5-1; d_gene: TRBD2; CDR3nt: TGCGCCAGCAATGTAGCTAGCGGAACCGGGGAGCTGTTTTTT; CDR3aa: CASNVASGTGELFF
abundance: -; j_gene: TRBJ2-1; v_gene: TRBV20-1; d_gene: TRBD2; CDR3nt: TGCAGTGCGGGACTAGCGGGGGTTGACAATGAGCAGTTCTTC; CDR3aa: CSAGLAGVDNEQFF
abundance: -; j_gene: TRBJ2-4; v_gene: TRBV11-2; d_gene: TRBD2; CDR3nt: TGTGCCAGCAGCCTTAGCGGGGGACGAGAAAAAAACATTCAGTACTTC; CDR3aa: CASSLSGGREKNIQYF
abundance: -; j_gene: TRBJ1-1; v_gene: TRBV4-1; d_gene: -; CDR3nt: TGCGCCAGCAGCCAAGATCGTCTTGGGGGCCGTGACACTGAAGCTTTCTTT; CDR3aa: CASSQDRLGGRDTEAFF
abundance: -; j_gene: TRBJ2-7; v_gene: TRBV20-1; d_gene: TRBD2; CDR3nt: TGCAGTGCTCCTTCAGGACTAGCGGTCTACGAGCAGTACTTC; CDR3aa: CSAPSGLAVYEQYF
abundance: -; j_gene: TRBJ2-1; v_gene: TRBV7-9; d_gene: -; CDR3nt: TGTGCCAGCAGAGGGGTAGCAGCCTACAATGAGCAGTTCTTC; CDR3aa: CASRGVAAYNEQFF
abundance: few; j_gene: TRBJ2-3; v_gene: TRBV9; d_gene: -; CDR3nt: TGTGCCAGCAGCCCAGGGGAGGGGGAGAGCACAGATACGCAGTATTTT; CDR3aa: CASSPGEGESTDTQYF
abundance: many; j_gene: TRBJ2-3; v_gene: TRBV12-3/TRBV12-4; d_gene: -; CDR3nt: TGTGCCAGCAGTCCGCGGACGGGGAGCACAGATACGCAGTATTTT; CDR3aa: CASSPRTGSTDTQYF
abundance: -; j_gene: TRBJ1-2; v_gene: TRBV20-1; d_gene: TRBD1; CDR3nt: TGCAGTGCTCCACAGACAGGGAAAAGCCTAGGCTACACCTTC; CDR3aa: CSAPQTGKSLGYTF
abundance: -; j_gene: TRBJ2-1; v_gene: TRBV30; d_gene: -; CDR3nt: TGTGCCTGGAGTGACGGGAGACAGCAAAATGAGCAGTTCTTC; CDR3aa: CAWSDGRQQNEQFF
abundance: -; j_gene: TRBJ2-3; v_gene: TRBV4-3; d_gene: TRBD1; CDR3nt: TGCGCCAGCAGCCAAAGGGGGCTGACAGATACGCAGTATTTT; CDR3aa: CASSQRGLTDTQYF
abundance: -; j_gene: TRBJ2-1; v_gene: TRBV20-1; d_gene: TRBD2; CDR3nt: TGCAGTGAAGCGGGGGGCCAAACCAATGAGCAGTTCTTC; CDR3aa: CSEAGGQTNEQFF
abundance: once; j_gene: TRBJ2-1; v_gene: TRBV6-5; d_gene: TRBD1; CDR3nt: TGTGCCAGCAGTTACTCAGCCGGGACAGGGAGAGTAACTCAGTTCTTC; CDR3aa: CASSYSAGTGRVTQFF
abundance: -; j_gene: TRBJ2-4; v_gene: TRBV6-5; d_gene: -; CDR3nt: TGTGCCAGCAGCCTAAAAGACAGATGGGAGCAGTACTTC; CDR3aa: CASSLKDRWEQYF
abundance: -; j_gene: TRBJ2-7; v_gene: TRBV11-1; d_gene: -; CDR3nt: TGTGCCAGCAGAGACCCGGGACGGAGTTGTGAGCAGTACTTC; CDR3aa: CASRDPGRSCEQYF
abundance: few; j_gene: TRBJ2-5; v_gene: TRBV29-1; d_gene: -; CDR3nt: TGCAGCGCGACCTCCGGACTTCGAGAGACCCAGTACTTC; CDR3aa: CSATSGLRETQYF
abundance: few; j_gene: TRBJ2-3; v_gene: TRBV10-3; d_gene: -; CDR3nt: TGTGCCATCTGGGACGCCGGCGCCGCAGATACGCAGTATTTT; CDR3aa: CAIWDAGAADTQYF
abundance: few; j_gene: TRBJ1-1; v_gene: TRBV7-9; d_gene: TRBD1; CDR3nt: TGTGCCAGCGGACAGGGATACACTGAAGCTTTCTTT; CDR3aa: CASGQGYTEAFF
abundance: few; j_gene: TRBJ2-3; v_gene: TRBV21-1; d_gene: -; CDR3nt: TGTGCCAGCACCCGCTTGGGACTAGCGGGGCCAGATACGCAGTATTTT; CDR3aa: CASTRLGLAGPDTQYF
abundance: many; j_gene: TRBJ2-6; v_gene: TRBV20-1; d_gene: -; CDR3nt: TGCAGTGCTAGCAGTGCAGAAGCTGGGGCCAACGTCCTGACTTTC; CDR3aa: CSASSAEAGANVLTF
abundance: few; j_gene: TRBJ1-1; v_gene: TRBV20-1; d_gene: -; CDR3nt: TGCAGTGCGAGCTGGAGCACTGAAGCTTTCTTT; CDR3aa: CSASWSTEAFF
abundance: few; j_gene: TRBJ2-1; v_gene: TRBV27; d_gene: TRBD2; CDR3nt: TGTGCCAGCAGTTTTGTAGCGGGGGGGCCCTTATACAATGAGCAGTTCTTC; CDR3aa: CASSFVAGGPLYNEQFF
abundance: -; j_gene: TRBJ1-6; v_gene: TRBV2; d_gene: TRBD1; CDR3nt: TGTGCCAGCAGTGCGGACCGACAGGGTAATTCACCCCTCCACTTT; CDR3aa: CASSADRQGNSPLHF
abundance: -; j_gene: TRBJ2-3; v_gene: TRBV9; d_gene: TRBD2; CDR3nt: TGTGCCAGCAGCGGCGGGGGGGCCTTGGATACGCAGTATTTT; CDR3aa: CASSGGGALDTQYF
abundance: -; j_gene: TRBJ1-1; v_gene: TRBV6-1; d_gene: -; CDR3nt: TGTGCCAGCAGTCCCCGGACATTGGTCGCTGAAGCTTTCTTT; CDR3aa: CASSPRTLVAEAFF
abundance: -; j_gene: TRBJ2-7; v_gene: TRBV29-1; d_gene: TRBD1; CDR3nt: TGCAGCGCCCAGACAGGGGTCTACGAGCAGTACTTC; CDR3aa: CSAQTGVYEQYF
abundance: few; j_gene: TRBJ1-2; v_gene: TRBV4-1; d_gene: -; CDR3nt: TGCGCCAGCAGCCAAGAGGTCCTGGGGAGTTATGGCTACACCTTC; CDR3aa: CASSQEVLGSYGYTF
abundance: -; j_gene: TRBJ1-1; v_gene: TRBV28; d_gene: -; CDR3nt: TGTGCCACCATTAATACAAGATACACTGAAGCTTTCTTT; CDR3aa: CATINTRYTEAFF
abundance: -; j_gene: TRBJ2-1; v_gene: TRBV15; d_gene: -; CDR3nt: TGTGCCACCAGCAGGAGGGGCGAAACTACCTACAATGAGCAGTTCTTC; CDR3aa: CATSRRGETTYNEQFF
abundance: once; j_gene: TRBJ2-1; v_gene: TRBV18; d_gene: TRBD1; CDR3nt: TGTGCCAGCTCACCATCACAGGGGGTGCTTGAGCAGTTCTTC; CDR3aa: CASSPSQGVLEQFF
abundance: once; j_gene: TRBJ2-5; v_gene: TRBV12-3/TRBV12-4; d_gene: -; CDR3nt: TGTGCCAGCGCCGCCGGGCGAGAGACCCAGTACTTC; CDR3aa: CASAAGRETQYF
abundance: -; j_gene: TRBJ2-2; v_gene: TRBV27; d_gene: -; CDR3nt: TGTGCCAGCAGTCCATATCAGGGACACGGGGAGCTGTTTTTT; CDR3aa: CASSPYQGHGELFF
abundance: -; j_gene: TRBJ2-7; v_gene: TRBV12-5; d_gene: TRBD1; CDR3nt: TGTGCTAGTGGTTGCCCCACGGACAGGGGGAGCGAGCAGTACTTC; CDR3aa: CASGCPTDRGSEQYF
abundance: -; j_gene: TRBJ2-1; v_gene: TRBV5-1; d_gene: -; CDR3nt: TGCGCCAGCAGCTCCTACCTCAGAGCGGAGGGGCAGGGGACTGAGCAGTTCTTC; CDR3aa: CASSSYLRAEGQGTEQFF
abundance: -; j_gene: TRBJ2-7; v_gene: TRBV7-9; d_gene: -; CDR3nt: TGTGCCAGCAGCCCCGTTAAGGCCGAGCAGTACTTC; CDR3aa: CASSPVKAEQYF
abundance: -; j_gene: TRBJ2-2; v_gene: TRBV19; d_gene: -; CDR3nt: TGTGCCAATGATTCCGGGGAGCTGTTTTTT; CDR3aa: CANDSGELFF
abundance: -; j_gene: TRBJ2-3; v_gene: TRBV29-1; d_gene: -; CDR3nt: TGCAGCGTTGCAGGACAGTCGAGCTCTAGCACAGATACGCAGTATTTT; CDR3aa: CSVAGQSSSSTDTQYF
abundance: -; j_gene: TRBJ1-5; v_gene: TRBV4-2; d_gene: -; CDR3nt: TGTGCCAGCAGCCAAGAAGGAGGGGATAGCAATCAGCCCCAGCATTTT; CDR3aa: CASSQEGGDSNQPQHF
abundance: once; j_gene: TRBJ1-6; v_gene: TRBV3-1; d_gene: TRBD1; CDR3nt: TGTGCCAGCAGAGCGGACAGGGGATATAATTCACCCCTCCACTTT; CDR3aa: CASRADRGYNSPLHF
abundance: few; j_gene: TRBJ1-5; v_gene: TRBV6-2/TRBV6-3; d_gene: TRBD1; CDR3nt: TGTGCCAGCAGTTACTCGGCCGGGGACAGGGGGAATAGCAATCAGCCCCAGCATTTT; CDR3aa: CASSYSAGDRGNSNQPQHF
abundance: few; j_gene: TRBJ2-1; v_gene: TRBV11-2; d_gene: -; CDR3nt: TGTGCCAGCAGCTTCGACACCGGCGCCTACAATGAGCAGTTCTTC; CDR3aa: CASSFDTGAYNEQFF
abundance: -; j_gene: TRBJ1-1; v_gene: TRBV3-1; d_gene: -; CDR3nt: TGTGCCAGCAGCCAAGAGGCCCCTAACACTGAAGCTTTCTTT; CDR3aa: CASSQEAPNTEAFF
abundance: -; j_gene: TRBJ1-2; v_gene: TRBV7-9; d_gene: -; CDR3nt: TGTGCCAGCAGCCTTAATCTCGGGGGAGGCGACTATGGCTACACCTTC; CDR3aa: CASSLNLGGGDYGYTF
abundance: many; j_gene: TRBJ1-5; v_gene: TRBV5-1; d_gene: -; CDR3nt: TGCGCCAGCAGCGTGGCAGTGGGTCAGCCCCAGCATTTT; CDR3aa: CASSVAVGQPQHF
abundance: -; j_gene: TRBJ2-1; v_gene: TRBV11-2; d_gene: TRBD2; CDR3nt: TGTGCCAGCGGCAACCGAGCGGGGGGCTATAGCTCCTACAATGAGCAGTTCTTC; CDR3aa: CASGNRAGGYSSYNEQFF
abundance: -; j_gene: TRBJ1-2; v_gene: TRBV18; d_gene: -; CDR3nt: TGTGCCAGCTCACCGAGTCAACACCAGGAACTCGGCTACACCTTC; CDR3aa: CASSPSQHQELGYTF
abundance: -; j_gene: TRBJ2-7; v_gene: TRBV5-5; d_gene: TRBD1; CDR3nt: TGTGCCAGCAGTCATTCCGGGACAGGGGTCTACGAGCAGTACTTC; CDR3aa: CASSHSGTGVYEQYF
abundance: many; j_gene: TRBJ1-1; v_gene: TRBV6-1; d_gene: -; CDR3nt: TGTGCCAGCAGTGCGACAGGAGGGGGACCGAACACTGAAGCTTTCTTT; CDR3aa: CASSATGGGPNTEAFF
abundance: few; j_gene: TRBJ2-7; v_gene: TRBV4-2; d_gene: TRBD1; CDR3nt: TGTGCCAGCAGCCAGGACCCGACAGGGAACGAGCAGTACTTC; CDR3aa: CASSQDPTGNEQYF
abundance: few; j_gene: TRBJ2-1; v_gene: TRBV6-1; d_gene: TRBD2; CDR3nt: TGTGCCAGTGTAGCGGGGACATCCTACAATGAGCAGTTCTTC; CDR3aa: CASVAGTSYNEQFF
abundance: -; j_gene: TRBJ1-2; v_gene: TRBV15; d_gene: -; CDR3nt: TGTGCCACCAGCAGAGTAACCCAGGGCGGCTATGGCTACACCTTC; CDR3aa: CATSRVTQGGYGYTF
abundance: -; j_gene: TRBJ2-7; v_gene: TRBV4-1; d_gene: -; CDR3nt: TGCGCCAGCAGCCAAGGGGCAGGGGTCTACGAGCAGTACTTC; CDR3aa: CASSQGAGVYEQYF
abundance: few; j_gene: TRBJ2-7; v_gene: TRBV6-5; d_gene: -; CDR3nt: TGTGCCAGCAGTCGATCTCCAGGGGACGAGCAGTACTTC; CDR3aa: CASSRSPGDEQYF
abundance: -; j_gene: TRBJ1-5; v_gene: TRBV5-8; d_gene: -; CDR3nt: TGTGCCAGCAGCTTTAGCGAGGGGGGCACTCAGCCCCAGCATTTT; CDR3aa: CASSFSEGGTQPQHF
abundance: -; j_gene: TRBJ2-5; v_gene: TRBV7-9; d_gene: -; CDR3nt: TGTGCCAGCAGCTTAGTGAGTGGGTCTAGGGAGACCCAGTACTTC; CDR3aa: CASSLVSGSRETQYF
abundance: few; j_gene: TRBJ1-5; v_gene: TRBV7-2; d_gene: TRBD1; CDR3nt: TGTGCCAGCAGCCCAAGCCCGGGACAGGGGCATCAGCCCCAGCATTTT; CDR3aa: CASSPSPGQGHQPQHF